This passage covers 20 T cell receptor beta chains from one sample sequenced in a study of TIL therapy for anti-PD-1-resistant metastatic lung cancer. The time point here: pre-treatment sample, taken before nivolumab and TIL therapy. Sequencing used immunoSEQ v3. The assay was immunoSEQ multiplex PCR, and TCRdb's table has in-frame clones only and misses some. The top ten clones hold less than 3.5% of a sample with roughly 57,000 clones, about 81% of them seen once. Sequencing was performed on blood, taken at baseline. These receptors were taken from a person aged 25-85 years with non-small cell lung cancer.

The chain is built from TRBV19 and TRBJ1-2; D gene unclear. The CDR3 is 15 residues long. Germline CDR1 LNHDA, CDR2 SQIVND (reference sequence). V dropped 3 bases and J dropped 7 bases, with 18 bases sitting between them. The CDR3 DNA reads TGTGCCAGTAGTATCGGCCCGGTTCCCAGTCGTGGCTACACCTTC. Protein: CASSIGPVPSRGYTF.

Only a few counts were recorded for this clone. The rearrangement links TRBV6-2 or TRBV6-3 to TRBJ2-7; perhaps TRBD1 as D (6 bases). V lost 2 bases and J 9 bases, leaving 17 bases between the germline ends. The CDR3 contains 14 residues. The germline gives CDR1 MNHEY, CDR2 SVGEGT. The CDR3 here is CASSYTGTRVGQYF. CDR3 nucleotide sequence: TGTGCCAGCAGTTACACCGGGACACGCGTAGGGCAGTACTTC.

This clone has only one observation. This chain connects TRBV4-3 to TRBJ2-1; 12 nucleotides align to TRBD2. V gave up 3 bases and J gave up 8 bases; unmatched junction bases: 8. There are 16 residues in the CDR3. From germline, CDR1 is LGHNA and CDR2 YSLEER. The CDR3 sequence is CASSQALAGGRDEQFF. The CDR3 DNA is TGCGCCAGCAGCCAGGCCCTAGCGGGGGGGAGAGATGAGCAGTTCTTC.

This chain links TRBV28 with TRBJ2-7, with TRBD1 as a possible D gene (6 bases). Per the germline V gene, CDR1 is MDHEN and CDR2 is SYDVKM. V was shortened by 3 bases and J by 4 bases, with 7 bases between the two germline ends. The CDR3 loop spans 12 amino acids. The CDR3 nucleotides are TGTGCCAGCAGTTTGCAGGGGTACGAGCAGTACTTC. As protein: CASSLQGYEQYF.

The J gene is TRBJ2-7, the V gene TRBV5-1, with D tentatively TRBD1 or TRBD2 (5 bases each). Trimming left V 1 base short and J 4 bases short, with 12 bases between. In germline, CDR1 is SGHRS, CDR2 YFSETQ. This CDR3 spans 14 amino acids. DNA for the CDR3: TGCGCCAGCAGCTTGTCCGGGACGGGATACGAGCAGTACTTC. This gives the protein CASSLSGTGYEQYF.

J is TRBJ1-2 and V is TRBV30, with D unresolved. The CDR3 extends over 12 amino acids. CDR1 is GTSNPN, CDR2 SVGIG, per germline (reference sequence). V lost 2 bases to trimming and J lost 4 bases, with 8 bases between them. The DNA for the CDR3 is TGTGCCTGGAGTTTAGGTAGCTATGGCTACACCTTC. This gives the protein CAWSLGSYGYTF.

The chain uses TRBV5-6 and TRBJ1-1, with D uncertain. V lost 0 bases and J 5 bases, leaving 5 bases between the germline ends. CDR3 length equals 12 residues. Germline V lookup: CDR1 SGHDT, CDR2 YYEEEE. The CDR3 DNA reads TGTGCCAGCAGCTTGGGGGATACTGAAGCTTTCTTT. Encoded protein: CASSLGDTEAFF.

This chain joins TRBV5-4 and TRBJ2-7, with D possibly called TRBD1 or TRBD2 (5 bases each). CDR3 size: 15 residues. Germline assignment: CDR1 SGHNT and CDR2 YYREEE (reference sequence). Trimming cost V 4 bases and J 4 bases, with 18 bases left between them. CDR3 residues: CASSPEGNIGYEQYF. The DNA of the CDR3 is TGTGCCAGCAGCCCCGAGGGGAACATTGGGTACGAGCAGTACTTC.

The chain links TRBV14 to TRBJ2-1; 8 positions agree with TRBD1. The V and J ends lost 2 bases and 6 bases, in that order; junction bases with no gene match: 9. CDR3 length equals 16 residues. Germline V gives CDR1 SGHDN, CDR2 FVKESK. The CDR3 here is CASSQHPGTGSNEQFF. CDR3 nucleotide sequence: TGTGCCAGCAGCCAACATCCCGGGACAGGATCCAATGAGCAGTTCTTC.

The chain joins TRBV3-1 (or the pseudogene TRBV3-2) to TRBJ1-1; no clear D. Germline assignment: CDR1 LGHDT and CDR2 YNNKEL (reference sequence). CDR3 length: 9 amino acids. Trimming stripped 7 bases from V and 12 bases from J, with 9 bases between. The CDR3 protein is CASTSRPFF. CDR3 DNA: TGTGCCAGCACCTCAAGACCTTTCTTT.

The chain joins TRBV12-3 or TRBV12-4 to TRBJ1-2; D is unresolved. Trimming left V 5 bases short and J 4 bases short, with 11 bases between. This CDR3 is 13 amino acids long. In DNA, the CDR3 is TGTGCCAGCAGTCCTCGTCGGCCCTATGGCTACACCTTC. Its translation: CASSPRRPYGYTF.

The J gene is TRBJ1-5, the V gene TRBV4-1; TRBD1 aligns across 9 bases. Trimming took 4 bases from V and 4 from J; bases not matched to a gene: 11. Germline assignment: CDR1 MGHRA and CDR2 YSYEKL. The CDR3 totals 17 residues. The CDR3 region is CASSRVLTGGGNQPQHF. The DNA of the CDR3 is TGCGCCAGCAGCCGAGTATTGACAGGGGGGGGAAATCAGCCCCAGCATTTT.

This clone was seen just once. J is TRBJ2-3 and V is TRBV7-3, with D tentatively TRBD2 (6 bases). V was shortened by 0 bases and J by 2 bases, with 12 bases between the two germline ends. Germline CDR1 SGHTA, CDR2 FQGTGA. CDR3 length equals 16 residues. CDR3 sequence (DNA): TGTGCCAGCAGCTTAACGGGGAGGACTATCACAGATACGCAGTATTTT. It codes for CASSLTGRTITDTQYF.

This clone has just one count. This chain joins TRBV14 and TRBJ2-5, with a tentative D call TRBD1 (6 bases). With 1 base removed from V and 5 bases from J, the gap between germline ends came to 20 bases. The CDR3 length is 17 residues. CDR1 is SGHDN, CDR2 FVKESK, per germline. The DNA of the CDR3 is TGTGCCAGCAGCCAAGCGCTGGGGACACTGACCCGGGAGACCCAGTACTTC. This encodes CASSQALGTLTRETQYF.

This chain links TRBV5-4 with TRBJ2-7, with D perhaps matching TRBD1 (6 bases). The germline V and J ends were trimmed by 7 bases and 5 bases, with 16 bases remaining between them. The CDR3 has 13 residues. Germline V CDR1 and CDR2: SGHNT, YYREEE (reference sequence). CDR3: CASQLRTGNEQYF. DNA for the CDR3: TGTGCCAGCCAGCTTCGAACAGGGAACGAGCAGTACTTC.

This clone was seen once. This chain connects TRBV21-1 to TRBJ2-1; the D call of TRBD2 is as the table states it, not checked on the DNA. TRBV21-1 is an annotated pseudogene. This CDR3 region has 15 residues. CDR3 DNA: TGTGCCAGCAGCATGACTAGCGATTCCTACAATGAGCAGTTCTTC. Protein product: CASSMTSDSYNEQFF.

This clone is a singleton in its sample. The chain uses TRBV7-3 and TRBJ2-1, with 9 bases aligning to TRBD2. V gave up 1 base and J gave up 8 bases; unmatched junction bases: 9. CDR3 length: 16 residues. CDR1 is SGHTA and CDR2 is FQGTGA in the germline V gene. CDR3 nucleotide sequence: TGTGCCAGCAGCTTAATGGCTAGCGGGAATGGGGATGAGCAGTTCTTC. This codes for CASSLMASGNGDEQFF.

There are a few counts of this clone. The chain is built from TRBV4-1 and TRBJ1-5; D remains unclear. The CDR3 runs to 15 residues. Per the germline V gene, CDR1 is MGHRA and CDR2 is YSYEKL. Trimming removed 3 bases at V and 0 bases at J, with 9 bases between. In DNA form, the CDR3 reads TGCGCCAGCAGCCACGGACGGAATAGCAATCAGCCCCAGCATTTT. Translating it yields CASSHGRNSNQPQHF.

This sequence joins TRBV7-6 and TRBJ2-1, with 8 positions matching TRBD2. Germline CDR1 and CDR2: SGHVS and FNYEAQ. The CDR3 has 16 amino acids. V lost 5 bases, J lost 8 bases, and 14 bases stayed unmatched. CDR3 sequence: CASSNPFNGRAYEQFF. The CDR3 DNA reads TGTGCCAGCAGCAATCCTTTTAACGGGAGGGCCTATGAGCAGTTCTTC. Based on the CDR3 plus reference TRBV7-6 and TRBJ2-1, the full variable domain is GAGVSQSPRYKVTKRGQDVALRCDPISGHVSLYWYRQALGQGPEFLTYFNYEAQQDKSGLPNDRFSAERPEGSISTLTIQRTEQRDSAMYRCASSNPFNGRAYEQFFGPGTRLTVL.

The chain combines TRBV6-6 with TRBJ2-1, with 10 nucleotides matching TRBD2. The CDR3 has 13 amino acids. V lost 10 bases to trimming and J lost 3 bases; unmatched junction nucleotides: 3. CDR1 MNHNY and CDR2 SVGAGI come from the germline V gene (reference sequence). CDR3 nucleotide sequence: TGTGCCACCTTAGCGGGGGGCTACAATGAGCAGTTCTTC. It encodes CATLAGGYNEQFF.